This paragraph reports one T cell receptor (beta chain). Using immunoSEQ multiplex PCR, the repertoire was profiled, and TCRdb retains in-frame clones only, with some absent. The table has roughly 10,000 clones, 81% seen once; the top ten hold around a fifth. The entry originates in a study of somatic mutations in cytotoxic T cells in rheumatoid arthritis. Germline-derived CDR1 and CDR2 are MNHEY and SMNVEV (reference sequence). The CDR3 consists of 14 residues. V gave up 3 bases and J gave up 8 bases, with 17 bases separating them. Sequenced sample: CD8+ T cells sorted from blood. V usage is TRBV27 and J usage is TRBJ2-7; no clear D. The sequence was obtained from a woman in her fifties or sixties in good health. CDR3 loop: CASSLQAPPVQQYF. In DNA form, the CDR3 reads TGTGCCAGCAGTTTGCAGGCCCCACCCGTCCAGCAGTACTTC.